The 28 T cell receptor beta chains below all came from one sample that was sequenced in a study of blood T cells in healthy people across ages. Using a J-beta primer mix together with a sample-barcoded 5' primer, a second PCR was run for roughly 6 to 12 cycles. Using its own MiXCR run on the 5' RACE reads, TCRdb lists one record per CDR3 protein. This sample has around 940,000 distinct CDR3 sequences, with 45% to 60% found just once. Sequenced input: blood. Every receptor here comes from a woman aged 55-70 years in good health.

The J gene is TRBJ1-2, the V gene TRBV4-1; no reliable D call. This CDR3 is 14 amino acids long. V was trimmed by 2 bases and J by 0 bases, leaving 7 bases between them. In germline, CDR1 is MGHRA, CDR2 YSYEKL. The CDR3 loop is CASSQPGSNYGYTF. The DNA of the CDR3 is TGCGCCAGCAGCCAACCAGGTTCTAACTATGGCTACACCTTC.

This chain uses TRBV2 with TRBJ2-1; D ambiguous. Between the trimmed V and J ends, which lost 5 bases and 6 bases, there was a span of 11 bases. The germline gives CDR1 SNHLY, CDR2 FYNNEI. This CDR3 spans 13 amino acids. The CDR3 region is CASSQQRSNEQFF. For the CDR3, the DNA is TGTGCCAGCAGTCAGCAGAGGAGCAATGAGCAGTTCTTC.

There are many counts of this clonotype. V usage is TRBV29-1 and J usage is TRBJ2-7; D might be TRBD2 (6 bases). V was cut by 7 bases and J by 3 bases, with 16 bases left in between. This CDR3 is built from 13 residues. Germline-derived CDR1 and CDR2 are SQVTM and ANQGSEA. The CDR3 sequence is CSARDGGYYEQYF. DNA of the CDR3: TGCAGCGCCAGGGACGGAGGGTACTACGAGCAGTACTTC.

The rearrangement links TRBV20-1 to TRBJ2-1; either TRBD1 or TRBD2 may fit D (5 bases each). CDR3 length: 16 amino acids. Germline V gene lookup returns CDR1 DFQATT and CDR2 SNEGSKA (reference sequence). Trimming left V 3 bases short and J 2 bases short, with 17 bases between. The CDR3 DNA follows: TGCAGTGCTAGCCACGGGACCGCAAACGCCTACAATGAGCAGTTCTTC. It encodes CSASHGTANAYNEQFF.

V is TRBV12-3 or TRBV12-4 and J is TRBJ1-4; no clear D. Trimming took 0 bases from V and 10 from J, leaving 15 bases between them. The length of the CDR3 is 15 residues. CDR3 nucleotide sequence: TGTGCCAGCAGTTTAGCGTTGGCGACCGGTGGAAAACTGTTTTTT. This encodes CASSLALATGGKLFF.

The genes are TRBV14 and TRBJ2-5; D remains ambiguous. V lost 1 base and J lost 5, with 11 bases in between. This CDR3 has 14 amino acids. Germline V lookup: CDR1 SGHDN, CDR2 FVKESK. CDR3 coding DNA: TGTGCCAGCAGCCAAGTGAGGCAGGAGGAGACCCAGTACTTC. Its protein is CASSQVRQEETQYF.

This clonotype has a handful of counts. This rearrangement joins TRBV4-1 to TRBJ2-7; tentatively, D is TRBD2 (6 bases). Trimming removed 1 base at V and 2 bases at J, with 12 bases between. CDR1 is MGHRA, CDR2 YSYEKL, per germline. The CDR3 is 15 amino acids. The CDR3 sequence: CASSQVGLAPYEQYF. CDR3 sequence (DNA): TGCGCCAGCAGCCAAGTCGGGCTAGCGCCCTACGAGCAGTACTTC.

The genes are TRBV10-3 and TRBJ2-3; 10 bases map to TRBD2. CDR1 ENHRY and CDR2 SYGVKD come from the germline V gene. This CDR3 has 14 residues. J gave up 2 bases and V 9 bases, and 5 bases lay outside the gene matches. The CDR3 here is CAIAGTSDTDTQYF. The CDR3 DNA follows: TGTGCCATTGCCGGGACTAGCGACACAGATACGCAGTATTTT.

The chain joins TRBV7-9 to TRBJ1-2; D uncertain. This CDR3 region has 12 residues. From germline, CDR1 is SEHNR and CDR2 FQNEAQ (reference sequence). V lost 2 bases and J lost 8, with 9 bases in between. CDR3 residues: CASSLKGSGYTF. CDR3 nucleotides: TGTGCCAGCAGCTTAAAAGGGTCAGGCTACACCTTC. Using reference TRBV7-9 and TRBJ1-2 for the parts outside the CDR3, the full variable domain is DTGVSQNPRHKITKRGQNVTFRCDPISEHNRLYWYRQTLGQGPEFLTYFQNEAQLEKSRLLSDRFSAERPKGSFSTLEIQRTEQGDSAMYLCASSLKGSGYTFGSGTRLTVV.

This clonotype was seen only once. The V gene is TRBV4-1, the J gene TRBJ2-7; perhaps TRBD2 as D (5 bases). The ends were cut back, 4 bases at V and 2 bases at J, with 24 bases in the middle. Germline V gives CDR1 MGHRA, CDR2 YSYEKL. The CDR3 consists of 18 residues. In nucleotides, the CDR3 is TGCGCCAGCAGCCGACGGTCCACCCCCATTGGCGGGCCCTACGAGCAGTACTTC. This gives the protein CASSRRSTPIGGPYEQYF.

With respect to this clonotype: At one boundary the junction diverges from the germline segment, which might be a read error. The chain uses TRBV3-1 and TRBJ2-5; TRBD1 matches at 7 bases. The CDR3 is 14 amino acids. The V gene's germline CDR1 is LGHDT and CDR2 YNNKEL (reference sequence). The CDR3 sequence is CASIQTGTEETQYF. The CDR3 DNA reads as TGTGCCAGCATCCAAACCGGGACAGAAGAGACCCAGTACTTC.

The genes are TRBV6-6 and TRBJ2-3; TRBD2 agrees at 7 bases. Unmatched junction bases numbered 11, after V lost 3 bases and J lost 2 bases. The germline CDR1 and CDR2 sequences are MNHNY and SVGAGI (reference sequence). The CDR3 loop spans 17 amino acids. The CDR3 loop is CASSYVPLAVITDTQYF. The CDR3 nucleotides are TGTGCCAGCAGTTATGTCCCTCTAGCGGTAATCACAGATACGCAGTATTTT.

The chain uses TRBV20-1 and TRBJ2-5; 9 bases map to TRBD2. CDR3 length: 16 amino acids. Trimming removed 2 bases from V and 4 bases from J; junction bases left unmatched: 11. Germline values: CDR1 DFQATT, CDR2 SNEGSKA (reference sequence). The CDR3 is CSARNRRWTSAETQYF. The CDR3 coding sequence is TGCAGTGCTAGAAACCGTCGGTGGACTAGCGCAGAGACCCAGTACTTC.

V and J are TRBV4-3 and TRBJ2-2, with D perhaps matching TRBD2 (5 bases). Trimming pared 3 bases from V and 4 bases from J, leaving 12 bases between. The CDR3 runs to 15 residues. Germline loops: CDR1 LGHNA, CDR2 YSLEER. CDR3 loop: CASSQQPGGTGELFF. The CDR3 DNA sequence: TGCGCCAGCAGCCAGCAGCCAGGAGGCACCGGGGAGCTGTTTTTT.

The chain couples TRBV20-1 to TRBJ2-5; either TRBD1 or TRBD2 may fit D (5 bases each). This CDR3 spans 13 amino acids. The germline V gene encodes CDR1 DFQATT and CDR2 SNEGSKA (reference sequence). Trimming took 1 base from V and 5 from J, leaving 11 bases between them. DNA of the CDR3: TGCAGTGCTAGAGCCTGGGGGTTGGAGACCCAGTACTTC. This sequence encodes CSARAWGLETQYF.

Points on this clonotype: The junction and the germline gene differ at one end; a read error may be behind it. This chain links TRBV27 with TRBJ2-7; 7 bases are shared with TRBD1. Germline CDR1 MNHEY, CDR2 SMNVEV (reference sequence). CDR3 size: 14 residues. DNA of the CDR3: TGTGCCAGCAGTTACCGGGACAGTTCCCACGAGCGGTACTTC. Protein product: CASSYRDSSHERYF.

The sample holds a few counts of this clonotype. The chain is built from TRBV12-3 or TRBV12-4 and TRBJ1-2, with 9 bases aligning to TRBD1. V was clipped by 4 bases and J by 6 bases; unmatched bases: 0. There are 12 residues in the CDR3. The CDR3 DNA follows: TGTGCCAGCAGTTACAGGGGGCATGGCTACACCTTC. Translation: CASSYRGHGYTF.

V usage is TRBV7-2 and J usage is TRBJ1-2; 7 bases agree with TRBD1. Germline values: CDR1 SGHTA, CDR2 FQGNSA. The CDR3 runs 13 residues. V gave up 2 bases and J gave up 6 bases; unmatched junction bases: 3. CDR3 bases: TGTGCCAGCAGCTTATACAGGGGTGATGGCTACACCTTC. Encoded protein: CASSLYRGDGYTF. Filled out from reference TRBV7-2 and TRBJ1-2, the complete variable domain reads GAGVSQSPSNKVTEKGKDVELRCDPISGHTALYWYRQSLGQGLEFLIYFQGNSAPDKSGLPSDRFSAERTGGSVSTLTIQRTQQEDSAVYLCASSLYRGDGYTFGSGTRLTVV.

The chain employs TRBV18 and TRBJ2-6; 10 bases line up with TRBD2. In germline, CDR1 is KGHSH, CDR2 LQKENI. This CDR3 comprises 17 residues. V gave up 3 bases and J gave up 0 bases; unmatched junction bases: 2. Written as DNA, the CDR3 is TGTGCCAGCTCACCGACTAGCGGGTACTCTGGGGCCAACGTCCTGACTTTC. It is translated as CASSPTSGYSGANVLTF.

The CDR3 spells CASSPRRAEADTQYF. In DNA form, the CDR3 reads TGTGCCAGCAGCCCTAGGAGGGCCGAAGCAGATACGCAGTATTTT. This chain joins TRBV11-2 and TRBJ2-3; possibly TRBD2 for D (6 bases). CDR1 and CDR2 (germline): SGHAT, FQNNGV. This CDR3 has 15 amino acids. V was pared by 5 bases and J by 4 bases, with 16 bases between.

The V call is TRBV12-3 or TRBV12-4, the J call TRBJ1-5, with 9 nucleotides matching TRBD1. This CDR3 has 14 amino acids. The V segment lost 4 bases and the J segment 5 bases; nucleotides outside the gene matches: 3. CDR3 sequence reads: CASSSGQGHQPQHF. The CDR3 DNA reads as TGTGCCAGCAGTTCGGGACAGGGACATCAGCCCCAGCATTTT.

This chain joins TRBV12-3 or TRBV12-4 and TRBJ2-5, with D perhaps matching TRBD1 or TRBD2 (6 bases each). This CDR3 is built from 16 residues. Trimming took 8 bases from V and 6 from J, leaving 25 bases between them. CDR3 DNA: TGTGCCAGCGGACCCGCTCGAGACCGTGGGGGGCAGACCCAGTACTTC. Translated, it gives CASGPARDRGGQTQYF.

This clonotype was seen just once. The chain couples TRBV28 to TRBJ1-5; TRBD1 agrees at 9 bases. V was pared by 4 bases and J by 5 bases, with 12 bases of the junction left unmatched. CDR1 and CDR2 (germline): MDHEN, SYDVKM. This CDR3 contains 17 residues. This CDR3 is CASSSHPGQGYDQPQHF. The CDR3 DNA sequence: TGTGCCAGCAGTTCCCATCCGGGACAGGGTTATGATCAGCCCCAGCATTTT.

This clonotype has just a few counts. The chain uses TRBV14 and TRBJ1-2; maybe TRBD1 (5 bases). Deletions cut 1 base from V and 5 bases from J, with 14 bases between. Germline V gene data show CDR1 as SGHDN and CDR2 as FVKESK. The CDR3 runs to 15 residues. The CDR3 bases are TGTGCCAGCAGCCAAGCGGGACTAAGTAGTTATGGCTACACCTTC. This codes for CASSQAGLSSYGYTF.

This clonotype has just a few counts. The V gene is TRBV20-1, the J gene TRBJ2-1, with TRBD2 matching 7 bases. The CDR3 totals 15 residues. Germline trimming cut 6 bases from V and 4 bases from J; bases unmatched to any gene: 12. Germline CDR1 and CDR2: DFQATT and SNEGSKA (reference sequence). The CDR3 DNA follows: TGCAGTGCCCTTTCCGGCGGGAGTTCTTACAATGAGCAGTTCTTC. It yields the protein CSALSGGSSYNEQFF.

There are a few counts of this clonotype. The V call is TRBV21-1, the J call TRBJ2-7; the D call of TRBD1 is as the table states it, not checked on the DNA. TRBV21-1 represents a pseudogene. The CDR3 runs 16 residues. The CDR3 is CASSKALGQVVYEQYF. In DNA form, the CDR3 reads TGTGCCAGCAGCAAAGCCCTGGGGCAAGTGGTCTACGAGCAGTACTTC.

This clonotype showed up just once. The chain links TRBV16 to TRBJ2-5; TRBD2 aligns across 10 bases. Germline lookup yields CDR1 KGHSY and CDR2 FQNENV. V lost 0 bases to trimming and J lost 1 base; unmatched junction nucleotides: 5. The CDR3 is made up of 17 amino acids. CDR3 residues: CASSQSLSGRPQETQYF. For the CDR3, the DNA is TGTGCCAGCAGCCAATCGCTTAGCGGGAGGCCCCAAGAGACCCAGTACTTC.

This clonotype was seen a few times. The chain combines TRBV20-1 with TRBJ2-7; 7 bases line up with TRBD2. Losses at the gene ends were 1 base for V and 7 bases for J; bases not matched to a gene: 4. Per germline, CDR1 DFQATT and CDR2 SNEGSKA (reference sequence). The CDR3 is made up of 12 amino acids. This chain's CDR3 is CSARGGGWEQYF. Here the CDR3 DNA reads TGCAGTGCTAGAGGGGGGGGATGGGAGCAGTACTTC.